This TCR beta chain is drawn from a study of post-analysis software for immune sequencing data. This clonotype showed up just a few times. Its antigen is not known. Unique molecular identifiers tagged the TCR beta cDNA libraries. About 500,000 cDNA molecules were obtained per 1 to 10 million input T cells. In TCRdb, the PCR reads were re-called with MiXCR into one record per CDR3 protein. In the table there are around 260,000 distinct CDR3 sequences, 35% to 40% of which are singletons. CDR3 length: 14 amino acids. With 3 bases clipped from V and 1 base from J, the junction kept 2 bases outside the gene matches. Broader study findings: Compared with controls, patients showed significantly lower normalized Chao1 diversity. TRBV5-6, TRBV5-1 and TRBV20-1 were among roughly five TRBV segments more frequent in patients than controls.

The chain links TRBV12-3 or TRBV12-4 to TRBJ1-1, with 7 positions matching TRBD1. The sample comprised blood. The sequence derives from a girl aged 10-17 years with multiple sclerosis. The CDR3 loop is CASSFDRANTEAFF. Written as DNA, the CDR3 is TGTGCCAGCAGTTTCGACAGGGCGAACACTGAAGCTTTCTTT.